The 5 T cell receptor beta chains in this list originate from one sample, sequenced in a study of cytomegalovirus exposure and HLA in healthy donors. Primers included in the PCR were 60 Vbeta and 13 Jbeta primers. Measured with immunoSEQ multiplex PCR; TCRdb has only the in-frame clones, and not every one. The table includes roughly 100,000 clones, 12% to 15% detected once. The sequencing input was PBMCs. These receptors all stem from a female donor in good health and CMV-seronegative.

This clone has more than one count but fewer than ten. The chain couples TRBV6-5 to TRBJ2-2; 11 bases agree with TRBD2. The germline CDR1 and CDR2 sequences are MNHEY and SVGAGI. The CDR3 is 16 amino acids. Trimming cost V 0 bases and J 6 bases; bases outside gene matches: 3. The CDR3 sequence: CASSYSLTSGAGELFF. The CDR3 DNA reads TGTGCCAGCAGTTACTCCCTGACTAGCGGGGCCGGGGAGCTGTTTTTT.

This chain joins TRBV4-3 and TRBJ1-1; unclear D gene. Germline values: CDR1 LGHNA, CDR2 YSLEER. V was pared by 8 bases and J by 5 bases, with 18 bases between. The CDR3 totals 14 residues. CDR3 bases: TGCGCCAGCCCGGAGGCAGTCCCGTGGACTGAAGCTTTCTTT. Translation gives CASPEAVPWTEAFF.

The gene calls are TRBV29-1 and TRBJ2-7; TRBD2 matches at 13 bases. V shed 6 bases, J shed 3 bases, and the junction held 5 bases outside the gene matches. The CDR3 spans 14 residues. CDR1 SQVTM and CDR2 ANQGSEA come from the germline V gene. The CDR3 coding sequence is TGCAGCGTGAGGGGACTAGCGGGAATCTACGAGCAGTACTTC. Its translation is CSVRGLAGIYEQYF.

This chain joins TRBV7-9 and TRBJ1-2; TRBD1 agrees at 7 bases. The CDR3 loop spans 14 amino acids. CDR1 is SEHNR, CDR2 FQNEAQ, per germline (reference sequence). Germline trimming cut 5 bases from V and 5 bases from J; bases unmatched to any gene: 8. This chain's CDR3 is CASSPNRGPYGYTF. CDR3 DNA: TGTGCCAGCAGCCCTAACAGGGGCCCTTATGGCTACACCTTC.

This clone was detected only a few times. An end of the junction does not agree with germline; a read error may underlie this. The chain employs TRBV30 and TRBJ2-7; possible D gene TRBD1, 5 bases. Germline CDR1 reads GTSNPN; CDR2 reads SVGIG (reference sequence). The CDR3 sequence is 13 residues long. This CDR3 reads CAWRGRAGYEQYF. The CDR3 nucleotides are TGTGCCTGGAGGGGCAGGGCTGGCTACGAGCAGTACTTT.